The clone carrying this T cell receptor (beta chain) was counted once. Its antigen is as yet unknown. The V gene lost 3 bases and the J gene lost 16 bases, with 24 bases spanning the gap. The CDR3 has 15 residues. The data stem from a study of tumor and adjacent non-tumor tissue in lung cancer. A modified ARM-PCR protocol with three rounds of nested PCR amplified TCRbeta. TCRdb itself ran the multiplex PCR reads through MiXCR, one entry per CDR3 protein. The sample lists 90,000 to 100,000 distinct CDR3 sequences; 80% were seen once. RNA was extracted from bulk tissue without any cell sorting. The normal lung tissue was taken more than 3 cm from the tumor edge. Study-level findings and limits: Significantly higher TCR diversity was found in tumor than normal lung.

This sequence joins TRBV12-3 or TRBV12-4 and TRBJ2-2, with a possible D match to TRBD2 (5 bases). Sequenced material: distant non-tumor lung tissue. This receptor was obtained from a man between 60 and 70 years old with small cell lung cancer. This CDR3 reads CASSFSGRDTGKPFF. In DNA, the CDR3 is TGTGCCAGCAGTTTCTCTGGGAGAGACACCGGGAAGCCGTTTTTT.